The T cell receptor (beta chain) described here comes from a study of T-cell memory formation after mild COVID-19. Study-wide points: The SARS-CoV-2 specificity of second-wave clones reaching peak at day 37 remained unverified.

Barcoded TCR alpha and TCR beta cDNA libraries with UMIs came from 5'RACE using constant-segment primers. Via MiXCR, TCRdb re-called the 5' RACE reads, giving one row per CDR3 protein. The table includes roughly 300,000 distinct CDR3 sequences, 8% to 9% detected once. Germline V gene sequence: CDR1 LGHNA, CDR2 YSLEER. The CDR3 contains 17 residues. V shed 2 bases and J shed 4 bases, with 15 bases lying between them. This clonotype was recorded a few times. The antigen remains unidentified. V gene TRBV4-3 combines with J gene TRBJ2-6; D not resolved. Sequencing was carried out using PBMCs or a T cell subset sorted from them (not recorded which). The receptor was isolated from a man in his late teens or twenties who had mild COVID-19 (a few samples of this study predate the infection). Cell type and time point are not known. The CDR3 region has the DNA TGCGCCAGCAGCCAAATTTTTTTTGGGCTCGGGGCCAACGTCCTGACTTTC. Its protein is CASSQIFFGLGANVLTF.